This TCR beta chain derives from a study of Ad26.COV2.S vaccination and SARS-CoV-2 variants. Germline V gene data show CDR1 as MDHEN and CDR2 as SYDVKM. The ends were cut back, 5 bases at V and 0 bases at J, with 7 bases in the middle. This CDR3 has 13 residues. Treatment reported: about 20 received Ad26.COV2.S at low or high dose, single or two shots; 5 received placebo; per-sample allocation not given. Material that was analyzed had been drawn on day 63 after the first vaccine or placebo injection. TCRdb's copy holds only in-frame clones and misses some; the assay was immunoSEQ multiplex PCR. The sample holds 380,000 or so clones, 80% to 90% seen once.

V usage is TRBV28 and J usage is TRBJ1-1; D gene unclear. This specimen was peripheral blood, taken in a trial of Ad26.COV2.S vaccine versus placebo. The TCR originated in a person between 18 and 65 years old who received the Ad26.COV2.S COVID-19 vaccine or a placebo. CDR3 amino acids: CASSPYMNTEAFF. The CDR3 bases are TGTGCCAGCAGTCCATACATGAACACTGAAGCTTTCTTT.